This T cell receptor (beta chain) was obtained from a study of vaccination and CD4 T cells after COVID-19. Note on this clonotype: What it binds is unknown.

V was clipped by 5 bases and J by 3 bases, with 18 bases between them. In germline, CDR1 is SGHNT, CDR2 YENEEA. The CDR3 is 16 residues long. Sample treatment: approximately 9-day PBMC culture with coronavirus spike peptide pools or control peptides (ViraFEST assay). With peptide pools, ViraFEST first expanded antigen-specific T cells and afterwards sequenced their TCRs. At the Johns Hopkins FTIC core, DNA taken from cultured CD4+ T cells was sequenced by way of the Oncomine TCR Beta short-read assay. TCRdb reprocessed the PCR reads via MiXCR and lists one record per CDR3 protein. The top ten hold around 7.7% of the sample, which has about 19,000 distinct CDR3 sequences, 43% seen once.

The genes are TRBV11-3 and TRBJ2-3, with D possibly TRBD1 on 6 matching bases. The receptor was derived from a human donor who had recovered from COVID-19. The specimen comprised CD4+ T cells from blood, cultured in vitro, sampled after SARS-CoV-2 vaccination. In DNA form, the CDR3 reads TGTGCCAGCAGCCGTAAAAGACAGGATGGGACAGATACGCAGTATTTT. Its protein product is CASSRKRQDGTDTQYF.